Presented here are 7 T cell receptor beta chains from one specimen sequenced in a study of shared clonotypes between healthy human individuals. Assay: immunoSEQ multiplex PCR; the TCRdb copy retains only in-frame clones and omits some. Altogether roughly 1.4 million clones are present, approximately 98.5% being singletons, with the ten largest covering 0.3% to 0.45%. Material: naive CD4+ T cells sorted from blood. Subset given: CD45RA+ positively selected. The source is a man younger than 40 in good health.

The chain links TRBV6-1 to TRBJ2-7; D is ambiguous. The CDR3 is 12 amino acids. V was trimmed by 5 bases and J by 3 bases, leaving 8 bases between them. Germline CDR1 and CDR2: MNHNS and SASEGT. The CDR3 nucleotides are TGTGCCAGCAGTTTCTGGGGCTACGAGCAGTACTTC. The encoded protein is CASSFWGYEQYF.

The chain is built from TRBV4-1 and TRBJ2-2; D might be TRBD2 (6 bases). The CDR3 loop spans 18 amino acids. The ends were cut back, 4 bases at V and 2 bases at J, with 20 bases in the middle. Germline-derived CDR1 and CDR2 are MGHRA and YSYEKL. This CDR3 is CASSPIRRRGVNTGELFF. Here the CDR3 DNA reads TGCGCCAGCAGCCCCATCAGGCGTCGCGGGGTTAACACCGGGGAGCTGTTTTTT.

For this clone: Other nucleotide sequences from this sample produce the same CDR3. The chain links TRBV6-6 to TRBJ1-5, with a weak D call TRBD1 (5 bases). Looked up from germline, CDR1 is MNHNY and CDR2 is SVGAGI (reference sequence). The germline V and J ends were trimmed by 2 bases and 6 bases, with 8 bases remaining between them. The CDR3 is made up of 13 amino acids. The CDR3 DNA follows: TGTGCCAGCAGTTACGGGGGGATTCAGCCCCAGCATTTT. It encodes CASSYGGIQPQHF.

This chain connects TRBV10-3 to TRBJ2-7, with 12 positions matching TRBD2. Losses at the gene ends were 5 bases for V and 1 base for J; bases not matched to a gene: 3. CDR1 and CDR2 (germline): ENHRY, SYGVKD. This CDR3 comprises 15 residues. CDR3 DNA: TGTGCCATCAGTACTGGGACTAGCGGGTCCTACGAGCAGTACTTC. Protein: CAISTGTSGSYEQYF.

This chain links TRBV10-3 with TRBJ1-1; 8 bases align to TRBD1. The CDR3 length is 14 residues. Germline lookup yields CDR1 ENHRY and CDR2 SYGVKD. Trimming took 6 bases from V and 1 from J; bases not matched to a gene: 4. The CDR3 sequence is CAISRQGTNTEAFF. DNA of the CDR3: TGTGCCATCAGCCGACAGGGGACGAACACTGAAGCTTTCTTT.

CDR3: CASSSESYQPQHF. For the CDR3, the DNA is TGTGCCAGCAGCTCGGAGAGCTATCAGCCCCAGCATTTT. The chain carries TRBV7-9 and TRBJ1-5; D is unclear. CDR1 and CDR2 from the germline V gene are SEHNR and FQNEAQ (reference sequence). Deletions cut 4 bases from V and 5 bases from J, with 9 bases between. The CDR3 loop spans 13 amino acids.

This chain links TRBV9 with TRBJ2-2; 8 positions agree with TRBD2. CDR3 length: 17 amino acids. Trimming removed 0 bases from V and 7 bases from J; junction bases left unmatched: 11. The germline V gene has CDR1 SGDLS and CDR2 YYNGEE. CDR3: CASSVARLAGSIGELFF. The CDR3 region has the DNA TGTGCCAGCAGCGTAGCTCGGCTAGCGGGCTCAATCGGGGAGCTGTTTTTT.